This section outlines one T cell receptor (beta chain) sequence together with its context. Its antigen is as yet unknown. Generated by immunoSEQ multiplex PCR, the TCRdb table keeps only in-frame clones and is missing some. Among around 60,000 clones, around 83% were seen once, and the ten largest hold roughly 2.3%. Blood got drawn at baseline, again on cycle 4 day 1, and then on cycle 7 day 1. This sample is part of a study of OX40 agonist ivuxolimab in advanced cancers. Study as a whole: Recorded diagnoses for dose-escalation patients were hepatocellular carcinoma, melanoma, renal cell or head and neck cancer. General observations from the study: Both CD4+ and CD8+ T cell populations in blood had undergone clonal expansion by week 6 at 0.1 to 3.0 mg/kg.

The V end was cut by 6 bases, the J end by 1 base, with 10 bases between. Germline V gene sequence: CDR1 SGHAT, CDR2 FQDESV (reference sequence). CDR3 length equals 15 residues. The TCR was taken from an adult with an advanced solid tumor such as melanoma, head and neck, liver or kidney cancer. The chain recombines TRBV11-1 with TRBJ2-6; maybe TRBD1 (5 bases). This specimen was CD4+ or CD8+ T cells sorted from blood, taken in a trial of the OX40 agonist ivuxolimab. CDR3 DNA: TGTGCCAGCAGTCCAAGGGGATCTGGGGCCAACGTCCTGACTTTC. It codes for CASSPRGSGANVLTF. Looking up the rest from reference TRBV11-1 and TRBJ2-6 gives the full variable domain: EAEVAQSPRYKITEKSQAVAFWCDPISGHATLYWYRQILGQGPELLVQFQDESVVDDSQLPKDRFSAERLKGVDSTLKIQPAELGDSAMYLCASSPRGSGANVLTFGAGSRLTVL.